This is a list of T cell receptor beta chains from one sample in a study of tumour-infiltrating T cells in Burkitt lymphoma. This table comes from immunoSEQ multiplex PCR, and its TCRdb copy is limited to in-frame clones, with some not included. Among over a thousand clones listed, approximately 17% were seen once. The sample consisted of tumor tissue. All receptors come from a human donor with Burkitt lymphoma. Both conserved end residues are part of each CDR3. D genes are given only for firm matches. Size is stated for part of the rows, as once, few or many counts, or as a class when the clone is expanded.

-	TRBV6-6	-	TRBJ1-2	CASSLGGESYGYTF	TGTGCCAGCAGCCTCGGCGGGGAGTCCTATGGCTACACCTTC
large	TRBV5-1	-	TRBJ1-5	CASSFEGDQPQHF	TGCGCCAGCAGCTTTGAGGGTGATCAGCCCCAGCATTTT
few	TRBV5-6	TRBD1	TRBJ2-1	CASSLGPGQEINEQFF	TGTGCCAGCAGCTTGGGACCGGGACAGGAGATCAATGAGCAGTTCTTC
-	TRBV5-6	-	TRBJ1-3	CASSLRGPSGNTIYF	TGTGCCAGCAGCTTACGAGGGCCTTCTGGAAACACCATATATTTT
few	TRBV10-3	-	TRBJ2-5	CAVRAAAQETQYF	TGTGCCGTGAGGGCAGCGGCCCAAGAGACCCAGTACTTC
-	TRBV18	TRBD1	TRBJ1-6	CASSPTTGDSSPLHF	TGTGCCAGCTCACCAACCACAGGGGATTCTTCACCCCTCCACTTT
-	TRBV4-3	TRBD1	TRBJ1-2	CASSQDRAGGRVGGYTF	TGCGCCAGCAGCCAAGATAGGGCAGGGGGCCGTGTAGGTGGCTACACCTTC
few	TRBV15	TRBD1	TRBJ1-4	CATSHGGQGPNEKLFF	TGTGCCACCTCTCATGGGGGACAGGGACCAAATGAAAAACTGTTTTTT
large	TRBV6-4	-	TRBJ2-2	CASSTSLTGELFF	TGTGCCAGCTCCACTAGTCTGACCGGGGAGCTGTTTTTT
few	TRBV4-1	-	TRBJ2-1	CASSQDGNYNEQFF	TGCGCCAGCAGCCAAGATGGGAACTACAATGAGCAGTTCTTC
-	TRBV30	-	TRBJ1-2	CAWSAGLNYGYTF	TGTGCCTGGAGTGCCGGGCTGAACTATGGCTACACCTTC
large	TRBV7-9	-	TRBJ1-2	CASQPFKGYTF	TGTGCCAGCCAACCGTTTAAAGGCTACACCTTC